This TCR beta chain comes out of a study of somatic mutations in cytotoxic T cells in rheumatoid arthritis (dated 2017 in TCRdb). At the level of the whole study: Right after diagnosis and prior to the start of any treatment, 30 to 35 ml EDTA of peripheral blood was drawn from patients. The median ages of the patient and control groups were essentially identical. Some V beta antibody-stained T-cell populations were flow-sorted on a FACSAria II or Sony SH800 at nearly 100% purity, and sorted V beta1+ cells also underwent TCRB sequencing. A total of 65 rheumatoid arthritis patients and 20 to 25 healthy controls underwent TCRB deep sequencing. To characterize clonality, the study used TCRB deep sequencing while asking whether somatic mutations are carried by expanded CD8+ T-cell clones in newly diagnosed, untreated rheumatoid arthritis. The investigation overall reported the following: The expanded CD8+ clones had unknown antigen targets, and not appearing in virus-specific databases did not rule out that they were virus-specific. Rheumatoid arthritis patients and age-matched healthy controls did not significantly differ in CD8+ T-cell clonality. An increase of CD8+ clonality with age was seen in patients (Spearman r ≈ 0.49) but not in healthy controls. Several identical CD8+ TCRB sequences were found in both blood and synovial fluid, and in about an eighth of the roughly 65 patients the largest CD8+ clone exceeded 20% of CD8+ cells.

Sequencing of TCRB CDR3 was done on genomic DNA with the immunoSEQ assay. The original methods were these. When patient CD8+ clones exceeding 1% were checked against published virus-specific TCRB sequences, only a few matched. Nothing other than productive TCRB rearrangements was included in the analyses. Clonality was calculated as a Shannon entropy-based productive clonality index, and a clone was defined by a unique TCRB CDR3 sequence. Repertoire overlap between two samples was calculated from the template counts of each clone relative to total templates per sample. Flow cytometry-measured V-gene usage correlated with V-gene usage from TCRB sequencing, with a Spearman r of 0.61. In TCRdb, the immuneACCESS table is reduced to in-frame sequences with V and J assigned. These tables do not hold every clone; where another copy was compared, an unresolved V gene accounts for under half, and the others remain unexplained. The V and J calls and clone size come from that table; D and trimming were worked out from the DNA. The sample table records 15,000 to 20,000 clones; about 83% of these occur just once. 11% of the sample is in the top ten clones.

To note about this clone: Its specific antigen is unknown. Base qualities are not at hand, and no much larger clone is one base apart.

CD4+ and CD8+ cells were isolated by positive magnetic bead selection on an AutoMACS, and purity was checked by flow cytometry. Clonal expansions were first screened by flow cytometry with a TCR V beta antibody panel, then characterized by TCRB deep sequencing of sorted CD8+ fractions. Isolation of peripheral blood mononuclear cells was done through Ficoll-Paque PLUS density gradient separation. DNA was extracted from CD4-enriched, CD8-enriched or PBMC samples with Nucleospin Tissue or Tissue XS kits and quantified with a Qubit 2.0 fluorometer. Material for sequencing was CD8+ T cells sorted from blood. This sequence originates from a man younger than 30 with rheumatoid arthritis.

The nucleotide sequence is TGTGCCAGCTCAAAGTCTTGGAACACTGAAGCTTTCTTT. This is translated as CASSKSWNTEAFF. Rearrangement joined TRBV6-5 to TRBJ1-1; there is no confident call for the D gene. Via the germline V gene, CDR1 is MNHEY and CDR2 SVGAGI. Deletion took 8 bases off V and 1 base off J, with a span of 11 bases between the germline ends. Taken from cysteine to phenylalanine, the CDR3 has 13 residues. Only the CDR3 DNA stays, 39 bases, in frame from base 1.